A single T cell receptor (beta chain) is shown here with its context. The assay was immunoSEQ multiplex PCR, and TCRdb's table has in-frame clones only and misses some. This sample carries about 370,000 clones, around 87% of them seen once, and the ten largest clones take around 1%. These data originate in a study of blood T cell repertoires in COVID-19. At the level of the study: COVID-19 samples collected from the United States, Italy and Spain covered acute and convalescent phases. PBMCs, B-cell-depleted T cells, or T cells provided the cDNA or gDNA that made up the material.

This CDR3 is 14 amino acids long. Germline V gives CDR1 MNHEY, CDR2 SVGAGI. Deletions cut 4 bases from V and 6 bases from J, with 15 bases between. The material sequenced was PBMCs or T cells enriched from blood (not recorded which). This chain joins TRBV6-5 and TRBJ1-2; possible D gene TRBD1, 5 bases. The clonotype was recovered from a man younger than 30 who had recovered from COVID-19. The CDR3 loop reads CASSSLGGSHGYTF. CDR3 sequence (DNA): TGTGCCAGCAGTTCCCTCGGGGGGTCCCATGGCTACACCTTC.